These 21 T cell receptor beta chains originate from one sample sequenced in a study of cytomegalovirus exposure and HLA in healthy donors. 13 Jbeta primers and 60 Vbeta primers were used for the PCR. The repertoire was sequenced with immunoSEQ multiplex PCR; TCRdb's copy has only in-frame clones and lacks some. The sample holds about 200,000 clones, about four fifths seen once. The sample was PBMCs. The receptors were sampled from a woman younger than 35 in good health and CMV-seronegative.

CDR3 sequence: CASSLGGTSGRALRDTQYF. The CDR3 DNA reads TGTGCCAGCAGCTTAGGTGGGACTAGCGGGAGGGCCCTCCGGGATACGCAGTATTTT. V and J are TRBV7-2 and TRBJ2-3; TRBD2 matches 16 bases. The CDR3 covers 19 residues. The germline V gene encodes CDR1 SGHTA and CDR2 FQGNSA. Trimming at V came to 1 base and at J to 6 bases, leaving 10 bases not matched to a gene.

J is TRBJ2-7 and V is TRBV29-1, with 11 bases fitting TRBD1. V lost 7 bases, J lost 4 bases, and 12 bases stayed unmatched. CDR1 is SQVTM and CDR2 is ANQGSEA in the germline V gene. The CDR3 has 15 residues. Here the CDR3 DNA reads TGCAGCGCCGTTAACCGGGACAGGGGGTCGTACGAGCAGTACTTC. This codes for CSAVNRDRGSYEQYF.

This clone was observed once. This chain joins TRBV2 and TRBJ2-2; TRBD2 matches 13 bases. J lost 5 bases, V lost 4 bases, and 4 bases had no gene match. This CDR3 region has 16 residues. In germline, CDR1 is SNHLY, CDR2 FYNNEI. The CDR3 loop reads CASSVGLAGETGELFF. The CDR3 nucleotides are TGTGCCAGCAGTGTTGGACTAGCGGGAGAGACCGGGGAGCTGTTTTTT.

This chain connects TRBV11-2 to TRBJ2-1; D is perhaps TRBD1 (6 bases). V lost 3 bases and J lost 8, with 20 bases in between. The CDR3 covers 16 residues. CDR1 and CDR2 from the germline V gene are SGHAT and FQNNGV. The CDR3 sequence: CASSFIPSTGSYEQFF. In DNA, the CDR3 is TGTGCCAGCAGCTTCATCCCCTCCACAGGGTCCTATGAGCAGTTCTTC.

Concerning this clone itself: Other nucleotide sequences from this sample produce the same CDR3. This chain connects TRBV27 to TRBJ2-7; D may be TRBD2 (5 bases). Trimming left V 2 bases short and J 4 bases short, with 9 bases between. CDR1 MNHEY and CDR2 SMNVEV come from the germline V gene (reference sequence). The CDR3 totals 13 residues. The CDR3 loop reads CASSLRGSYEQYV. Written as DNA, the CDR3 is TGTGCCAGCAGTTTACGCGGGTCGTACGAGCAGTACGTC.

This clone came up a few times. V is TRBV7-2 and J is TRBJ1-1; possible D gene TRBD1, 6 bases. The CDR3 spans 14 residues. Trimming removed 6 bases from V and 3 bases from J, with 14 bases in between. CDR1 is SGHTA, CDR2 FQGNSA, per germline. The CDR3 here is CASRPRGFDTEAFF. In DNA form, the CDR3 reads TGTGCCAGCAGACCGAGGGGGTTCGACACTGAAGCTTTCTTT. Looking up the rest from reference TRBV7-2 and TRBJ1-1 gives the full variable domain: GAGVSQSPSNKVTEKGKDVELRCDPISGHTALYWYRQSLGQGLEFLIYFQGNSAPDKSGLPSDRFSAERTGGSVSTLTIQRTQQEDSAVYLCASRPRGFDTEAFFGQGTRLTVV.

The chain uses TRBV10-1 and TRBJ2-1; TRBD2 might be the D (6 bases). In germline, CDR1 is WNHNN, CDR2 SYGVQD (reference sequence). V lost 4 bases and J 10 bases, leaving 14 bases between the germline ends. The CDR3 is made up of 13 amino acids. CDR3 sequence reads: CASSAPGEEEQFF. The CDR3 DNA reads TGCGCCAGCAGTGCTCCGGGAGAAGAGGAGCAGTTCTTC.

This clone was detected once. Here the CDR3 reads CAISLGTVANYGYTF. CDR3 DNA sequence: TGTGCCATCAGTCTAGGGACAGTCGCTAACTATGGCTACACCTTC. This chain uses TRBV10-3 with TRBJ1-2; TRBD1 aligns across 7 bases. V gave up 5 bases and J gave up 0 bases; unmatched junction bases: 6. The germline CDR1 and CDR2 sequences are ENHRY and SYGVKD. The CDR3 runs to 15 residues.

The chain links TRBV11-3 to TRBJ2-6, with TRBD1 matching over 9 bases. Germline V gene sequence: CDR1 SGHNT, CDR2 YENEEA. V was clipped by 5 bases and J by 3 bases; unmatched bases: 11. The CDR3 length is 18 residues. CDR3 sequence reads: CASSPGQGRRNGANVLTF. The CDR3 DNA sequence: TGTGCCAGCAGCCCCGGACAGGGGCGAAGGAATGGGGCCAACGTCCTGACTTTC. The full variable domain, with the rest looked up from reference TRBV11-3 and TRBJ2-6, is EAGVVQSPRYKIIEKKQPVAFWCNPISGHNTLYWYLQNLGQGPELLIRYENEEAVDDSQLPKDRFSAERLKGVDSTLKIQPAELGDSAVYLCASSPGQGRRNGANVLTFGAGSRLTVL.

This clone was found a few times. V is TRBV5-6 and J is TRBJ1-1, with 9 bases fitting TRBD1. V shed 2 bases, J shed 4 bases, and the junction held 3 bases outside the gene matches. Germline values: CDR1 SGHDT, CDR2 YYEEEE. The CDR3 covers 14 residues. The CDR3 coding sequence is TGTGCCAGCAGCTTACCGACAGGGGGCACTGAAGCTTTCTTT. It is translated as CASSLPTGGTEAFF.

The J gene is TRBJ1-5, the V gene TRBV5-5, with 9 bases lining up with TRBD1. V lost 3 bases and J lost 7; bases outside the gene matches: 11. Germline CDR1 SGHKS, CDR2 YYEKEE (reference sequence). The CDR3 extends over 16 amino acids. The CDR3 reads CASSWAGTGSIQPQHF. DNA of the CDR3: TGTGCCAGCAGCTGGGCCGGGACAGGGTCTATACAGCCCCAGCATTTT.

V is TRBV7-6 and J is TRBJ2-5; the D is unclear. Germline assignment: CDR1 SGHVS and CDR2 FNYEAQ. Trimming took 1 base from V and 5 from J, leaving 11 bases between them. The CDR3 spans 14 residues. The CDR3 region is CASSLVSYRETQYF. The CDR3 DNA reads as TGTGCCAGCAGCTTAGTGAGTTACCGGGAGACCCAGTACTTC.

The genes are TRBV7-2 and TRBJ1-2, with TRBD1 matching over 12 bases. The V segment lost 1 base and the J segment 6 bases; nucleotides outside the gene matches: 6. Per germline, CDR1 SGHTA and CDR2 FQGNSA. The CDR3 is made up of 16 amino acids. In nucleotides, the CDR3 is TGTGCCAGCAGCTTAGGTCAAGGGACAGGGGGCGATGGCTACACCTTC. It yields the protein CASSLGQGTGGDGYTF.

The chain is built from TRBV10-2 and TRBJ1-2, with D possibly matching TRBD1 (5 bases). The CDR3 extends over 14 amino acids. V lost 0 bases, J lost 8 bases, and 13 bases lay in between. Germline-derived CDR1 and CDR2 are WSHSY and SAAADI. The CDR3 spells CASSESGAVYGYTF. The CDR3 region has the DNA TGCGCCAGCAGTGAGTCAGGGGCTGTTTACGGCTACACCTTC.

CDR3 amino acids: CASSVQGLDTDTQYF. The CDR3 DNA is TGTGCCAGCAGCGTCCAGGGCCTAGACACAGATACGCAGTATTTT. This chain joins TRBV9 and TRBJ2-3; D is possibly TRBD1 (5 bases). The CDR3 is 15 amino acids. Germline values: CDR1 SGDLS, CDR2 YYNGEE. The germline V and J ends were trimmed by 2 bases and 2 bases, with 12 bases remaining between them.

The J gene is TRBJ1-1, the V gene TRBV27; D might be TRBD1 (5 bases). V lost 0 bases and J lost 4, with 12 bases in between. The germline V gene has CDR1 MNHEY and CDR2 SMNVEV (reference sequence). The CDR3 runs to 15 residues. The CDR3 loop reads CASSLSWGVGTEAFF. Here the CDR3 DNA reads TGTGCCAGCAGTTTATCGTGGGGGGTTGGCACTGAAGCTTTCTTT.

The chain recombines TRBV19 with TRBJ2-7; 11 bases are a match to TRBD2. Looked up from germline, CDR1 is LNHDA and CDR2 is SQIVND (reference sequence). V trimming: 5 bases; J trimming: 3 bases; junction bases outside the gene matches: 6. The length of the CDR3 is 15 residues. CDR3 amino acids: CASSATSGSNYEQYF. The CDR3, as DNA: TGTGCCAGTAGTGCTACTAGCGGGAGCAACTACGAGCAGTACTTC.

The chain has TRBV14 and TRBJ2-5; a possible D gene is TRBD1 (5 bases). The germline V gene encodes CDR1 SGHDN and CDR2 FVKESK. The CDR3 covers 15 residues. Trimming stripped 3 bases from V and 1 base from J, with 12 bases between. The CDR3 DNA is TGTGCCAGCAGCCAGGTCAGGGTCCCCCAAGAGACCCAGTACTTC. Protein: CASSQVRVPQETQYF. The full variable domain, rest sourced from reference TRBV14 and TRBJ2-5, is EAGVTQFPSHSVIEKGQTVTLRCDPISGHDNLYWYRRVMGKEIKFLLHFVKESKQDESGMPNNRFLAERTGGTYSTLKVQPAELEDSGVYFCASSQVRVPQETQYFGPGTRLLVL.

The CDR3 reads CASSLFYTSGRAFHEQYF. The CDR3 DNA follows: TGTGCCAGCAGTTTATTTTATACTAGCGGGAGGGCCTTCCACGAGCAGTACTTC. The chain uses TRBV27 and TRBJ2-5, with TRBD2 matching 13 bases. The closer fit of TRBJ2-7 to the DNA end suggests the J call may be wrong. CDR3 length equals 18 residues. CDR1 is MNHEY, CDR2 SMNVEV, per germline (reference sequence).

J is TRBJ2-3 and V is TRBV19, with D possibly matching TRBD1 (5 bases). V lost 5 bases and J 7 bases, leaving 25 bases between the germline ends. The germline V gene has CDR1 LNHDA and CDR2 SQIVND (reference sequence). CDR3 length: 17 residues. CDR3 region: CASSGDSVYSTLNTQYF. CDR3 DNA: TGTGCCAGTAGTGGAGACAGCGTTTACTCGACTTTAAATACGCAGTATTTT.

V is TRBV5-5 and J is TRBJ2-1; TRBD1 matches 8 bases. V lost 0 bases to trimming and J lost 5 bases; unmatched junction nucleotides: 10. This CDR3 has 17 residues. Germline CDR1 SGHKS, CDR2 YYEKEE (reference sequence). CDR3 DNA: TGTGCCAGCAGCTTGGCCGCTGGGACAGGACCTCACAATGAGCAGTTCTTC. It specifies CASSLAAGTGPHNEQFF.